One and the same sample provided the 6 T cell receptor beta chains below, sequenced in a study of blood T cell repertoires in COVID-19. Assay: immunoSEQ multiplex PCR; the TCRdb copy retains only in-frame clones and omits some. The data hold over 85,000 clones, with 75% to 90% observed a single time. The sequenced sample consisted of peripheral blood. All receptors come from a man between 60 and 75 years old with acute or convalescent COVID-19.

The genes are TRBV6-2 or TRBV6-3 and TRBJ1-2; unclear D gene. CDR1 and CDR2 from the germline V gene are MNHEY and SVGEGT. The germline V and J ends were trimmed by 2 bases and 6 bases, with 10 bases remaining between them. The CDR3 is 13 residues long. The CDR3 nucleotides read TGTGCCAGCAGTTACGGGCAGTCCAATGGCTACACCTTC. Translation gives CASSYGQSNGYTF.

This chain links TRBV3-1 (or the pseudogene TRBV3-2) with TRBJ1-3, with TRBD1 matching 11 bases. The CDR3 has 15 amino acids. Looked up from germline, CDR1 is LGHDT and CDR2 is YNNKEL (reference sequence). The junction had 4 bases not matched to a gene; V was cut back by 1 base and J by 8 bases. DNA for the CDR3: TGTGCCAGCAGCCAAGGGGACAGGGGGTCGGACACCATATATTTT. Its protein product is CASSQGDRGSDTIYF.

This clone has just one count. The rearrangement joins TRBV3-1 (or the pseudogene TRBV3-2) to TRBJ1-3; 7 bases map to TRBD1. Unmatched junction bases numbered 16, after V lost 1 base and J lost 10 bases. Germline CDR1 is LGHDT and CDR2 is YNNKEL (reference sequence). The CDR3 is 17 amino acids. In DNA form, the CDR3 reads TGTGCCAGCAGCCAAGTTTGGACAGGCCCGAACCCGAGGACCATATATTTT. It translates to CASSQVWTGPNPRTIYF.

V gene TRBV3-1 (or the pseudogene TRBV3-2) combines with J gene TRBJ2-5; a weak D match, TRBD1 (6 bases). Trimming stripped 6 bases from V and 5 bases from J, with 16 bases between. Germline V lookup: CDR1 LGHDT, CDR2 YNNKEL (reference sequence). This CDR3 contains 14 residues. The CDR3 DNA is TGTGCCAGCAGACTGCAGGGGCCTCCGGAGACCCAGTACTTC. It is translated as CASRLQGPPETQYF.

The rearrangement links TRBV19 to TRBJ2-1; 11 nucleotides match TRBD1. There are 19 residues in the CDR3. Trimming removed 2 bases from V and 12 bases from J; junction bases left unmatched: 21. Germline values: CDR1 LNHDA, CDR2 SQIVND (reference sequence). CDR3 sequence (DNA): TGTGCCAGTAGTATAACTTCGGGGACAGGGGGGCAGGCTGGGCTGGGGCAGTTCTTC. It yields the protein CASSITSGTGGQAGLGQFF. Combining the CDR3 with reference TRBV19 and TRBJ2-1 gives the whole variable domain DGGITQSPKYLFRKEGQNVTLSCEQNLNHDAMYWYRQDPGQGLRLIYYSQIVNDFQKGDIAEGYSVSREKKESFPLTVTSAQKNPTAFYLCASSITSGTGGQAGLGQFFGPGTRLTVL.

This clone appeared a single time. The chain employs TRBV7-2 and TRBJ2-1, with D perhaps matching TRBD2 (5 bases). The V and J ends lost 0 bases and 4 bases respectively, with 10 bases between them. CDR3 length: 15 amino acids. Looked up from germline, CDR1 is SGHTA and CDR2 is FQGNSA. The CDR3 DNA reads as TGTGCCAGCAGCTTAGCCCGACTAACTTACAATGAGCAGTTCTTC. This gives the protein CASSLARLTYNEQFF.